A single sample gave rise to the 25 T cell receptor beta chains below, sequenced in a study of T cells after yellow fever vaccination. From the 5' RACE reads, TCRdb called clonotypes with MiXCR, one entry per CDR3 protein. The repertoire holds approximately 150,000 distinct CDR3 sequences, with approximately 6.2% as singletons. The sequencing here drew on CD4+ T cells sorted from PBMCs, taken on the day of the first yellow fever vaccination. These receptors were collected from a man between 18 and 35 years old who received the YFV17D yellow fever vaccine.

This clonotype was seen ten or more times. The CDR3 here is CASSFRGNEQFF. The CDR3 DNA follows: TGTGCCAGCAGTTTTCGGGGCAATGAGCAGTTCTTC. This chain connects TRBV12-3 or TRBV12-4 to TRBJ2-1; possibly TRBD2 for D (5 bases). V gave up 3 bases and J gave up 6 bases, with 6 bases separating them. The CDR3 is made up of 12 amino acids.

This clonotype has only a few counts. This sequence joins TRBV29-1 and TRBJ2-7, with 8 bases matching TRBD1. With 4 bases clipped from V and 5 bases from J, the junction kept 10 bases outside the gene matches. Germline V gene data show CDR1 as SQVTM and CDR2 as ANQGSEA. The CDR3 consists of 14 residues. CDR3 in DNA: TGCAGCGTTGCAGGACAGGGAGGTCCGAACGAGCAGTACTTC. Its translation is CSVAGQGGPNEQYF.

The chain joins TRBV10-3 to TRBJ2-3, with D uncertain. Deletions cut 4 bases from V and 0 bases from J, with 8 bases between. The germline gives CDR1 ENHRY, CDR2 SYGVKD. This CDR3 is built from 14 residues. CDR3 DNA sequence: TGTGCCATCAGTGTTAGTCTGAGCACAGATACGCAGTATTTT. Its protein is CAISVSLSTDTQYF.

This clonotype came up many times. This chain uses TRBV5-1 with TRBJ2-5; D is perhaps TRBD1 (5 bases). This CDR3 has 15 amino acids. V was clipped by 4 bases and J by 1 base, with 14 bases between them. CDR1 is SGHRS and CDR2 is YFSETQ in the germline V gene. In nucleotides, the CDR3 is TGCGCCAGCAGCACAGTTAGACAGAGCCAAGAGACCCAGTACTTC. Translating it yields CASSTVRQSQETQYF.

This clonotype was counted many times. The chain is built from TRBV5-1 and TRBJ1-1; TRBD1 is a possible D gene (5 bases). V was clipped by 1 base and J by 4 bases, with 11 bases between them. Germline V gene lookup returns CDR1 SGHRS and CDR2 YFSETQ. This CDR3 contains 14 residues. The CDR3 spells CASSLQGDLTEAFF. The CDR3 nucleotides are TGCGCCAGCAGCTTGCAAGGGGATCTCACTGAAGCTTTCTTT. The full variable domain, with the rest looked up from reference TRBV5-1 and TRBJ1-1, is KAGVTQTPRYLIKTRGQQVTLSCSPISGHRSVSWYQQTPGQGLQFLFEYFSETQRNKGNFPGRFSGRQFSNSRSEMNVSTLELGDSALYLCASSLQGDLTEAFFGQGTRLTVV.

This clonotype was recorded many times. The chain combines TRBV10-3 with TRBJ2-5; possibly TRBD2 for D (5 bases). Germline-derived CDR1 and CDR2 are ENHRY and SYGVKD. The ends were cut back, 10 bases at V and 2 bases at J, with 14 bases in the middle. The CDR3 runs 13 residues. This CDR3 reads CATPTTRQETQYF. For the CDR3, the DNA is TGTGCCACCCCGACTACCAGACAAGAGACCCAGTACTTC.

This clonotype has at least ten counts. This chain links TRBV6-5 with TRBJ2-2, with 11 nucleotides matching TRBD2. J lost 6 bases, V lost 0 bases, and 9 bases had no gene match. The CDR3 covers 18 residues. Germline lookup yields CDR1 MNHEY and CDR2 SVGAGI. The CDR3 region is CASSYSGTSGSGAGELFF. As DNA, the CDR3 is TGTGCCAGCAGTTACTCTGGGACTAGCGGCTCGGGGGCCGGGGAGCTGTTTTTT.

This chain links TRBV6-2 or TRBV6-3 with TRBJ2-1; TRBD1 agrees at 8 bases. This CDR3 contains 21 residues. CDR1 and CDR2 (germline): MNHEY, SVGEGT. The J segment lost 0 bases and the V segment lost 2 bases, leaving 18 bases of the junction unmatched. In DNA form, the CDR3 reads TGTGCCAGCAGTTACCCAGGGGGCAGGCAATCTCCCGAGAGCTCCTACAATGAGCAGTTCTTC. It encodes CASSYPGGRQSPESSYNEQFF.

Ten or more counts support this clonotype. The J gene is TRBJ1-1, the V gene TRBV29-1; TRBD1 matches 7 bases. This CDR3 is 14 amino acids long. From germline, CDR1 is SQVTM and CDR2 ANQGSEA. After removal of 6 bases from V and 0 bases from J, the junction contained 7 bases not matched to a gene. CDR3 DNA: TGCAGCGTCCTCCCCCAGGGGGTGAACACTGAAGCTTTCTTT. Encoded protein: CSVLPQGVNTEAFF. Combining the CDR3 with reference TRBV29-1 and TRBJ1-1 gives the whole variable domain SAVISQKPSRDICQRGTSLTIQCQVDSQVTMMFWYRQQPGQSLTLIATANQGSEATYESGFVIDKFPISRPNLTFSTLTVSNMSPEDSSIYLCSVLPQGVNTEAFFGQGTRLTVV.

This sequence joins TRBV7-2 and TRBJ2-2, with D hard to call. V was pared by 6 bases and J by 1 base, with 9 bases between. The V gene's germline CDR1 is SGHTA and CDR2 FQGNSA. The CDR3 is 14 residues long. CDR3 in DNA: TGTGCCAGCAGAGGACGGGTGAACACCGGGGAGCTGTTTTTT. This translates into CASRGRVNTGELFF.

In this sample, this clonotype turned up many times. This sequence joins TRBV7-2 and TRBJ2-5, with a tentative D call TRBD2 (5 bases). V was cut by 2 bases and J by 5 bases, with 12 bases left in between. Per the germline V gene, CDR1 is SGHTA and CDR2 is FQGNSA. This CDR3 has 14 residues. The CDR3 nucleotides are TGTGCCAGCAGCTTATCCCTAGCCTTGGAGACCCAGTACTTC. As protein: CASSLSLALETQYF.

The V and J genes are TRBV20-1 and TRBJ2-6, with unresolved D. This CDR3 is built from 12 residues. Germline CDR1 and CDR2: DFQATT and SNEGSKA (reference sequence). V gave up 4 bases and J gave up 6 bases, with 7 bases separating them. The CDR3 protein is CSAKWSANVLTF. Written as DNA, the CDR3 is TGCAGTGCTAAATGGTCGGCCAACGTCCTGACTTTC.

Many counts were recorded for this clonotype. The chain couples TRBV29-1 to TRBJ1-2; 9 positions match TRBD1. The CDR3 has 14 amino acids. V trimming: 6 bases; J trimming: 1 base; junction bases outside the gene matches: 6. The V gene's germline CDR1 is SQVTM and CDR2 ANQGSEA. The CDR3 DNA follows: TGCAGCGTAGGACAGGGGACCGATAACTATGGCTACACCTTC. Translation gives CSVGQGTDNYGYTF.

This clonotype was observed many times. In DNA form, the CDR3 reads TGCAGTGCTAGAGACCCCCCGGCGCAAGAGACCCAGTACTTC. This gives the protein CSARDPPAQETQYF. The V and J genes are TRBV20-1 and TRBJ2-5, with D unresolved. V was cut by 0 bases and J by 2 bases, with 10 bases left in between. CDR1 and CDR2 from the germline V gene are DFQATT and SNEGSKA (reference sequence). The CDR3 extends over 14 amino acids.

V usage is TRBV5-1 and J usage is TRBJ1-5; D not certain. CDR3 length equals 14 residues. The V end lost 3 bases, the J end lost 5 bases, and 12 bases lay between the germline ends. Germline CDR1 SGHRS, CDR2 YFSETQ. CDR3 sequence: CASSYTGRDQPQHF. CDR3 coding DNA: TGCGCCAGCAGCTATACGGGGAGAGATCAGCCCCAGCATTTT.

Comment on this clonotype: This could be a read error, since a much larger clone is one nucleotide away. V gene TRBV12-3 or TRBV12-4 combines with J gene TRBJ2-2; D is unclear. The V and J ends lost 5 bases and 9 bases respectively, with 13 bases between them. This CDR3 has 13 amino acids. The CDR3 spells CASSRSGPWELFF. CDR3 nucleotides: TGTGCCAGCAGTAGATCCGGTCCCTGGGAGCTGTTTTTT.

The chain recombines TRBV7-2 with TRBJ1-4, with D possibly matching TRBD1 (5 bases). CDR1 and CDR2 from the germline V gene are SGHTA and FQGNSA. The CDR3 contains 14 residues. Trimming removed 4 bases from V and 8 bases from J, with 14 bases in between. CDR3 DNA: TGTGCCAGCAGCTCCCGGGCGGGACGCGAAAAACTGTTTTTT. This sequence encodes CASSSRAGREKLFF.

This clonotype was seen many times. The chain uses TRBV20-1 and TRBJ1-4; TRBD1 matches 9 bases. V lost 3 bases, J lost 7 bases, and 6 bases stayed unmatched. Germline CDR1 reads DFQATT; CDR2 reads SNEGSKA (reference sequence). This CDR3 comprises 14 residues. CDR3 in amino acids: CSASTTGGREKLFF. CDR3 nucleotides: TGCAGTGCTAGCACAACAGGGGGCCGTGAAAAACTGTTTTTT.

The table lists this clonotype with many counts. CDR3 nucleotide sequence: TGTGCCAGCAGCCTTGGACAGGGGCAGGGACGCGAGCAGTACGTC. It translates to CASSLGQGQGREQYV. The V call is TRBV11-2, the J call TRBJ2-7; 9 nucleotides align to TRBD1. Germline values: CDR1 SGHAT, CDR2 FQNNGV. The CDR3 loop spans 15 amino acids. J lost 6 bases, V lost 5 bases, and 11 bases had no gene match.

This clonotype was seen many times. CDR3 loop: CASSLVTGGTYEQYV. DNA of the CDR3: TGTGCCAGCAGCTTAGTTACAGGGGGCACATACGAGCAGTACGTC. The rearrangement links TRBV7-2 to TRBJ2-7; TRBD1 matches at 9 bases. The germline V gene has CDR1 SGHTA and CDR2 FQGNSA. Germline trimming cut 1 base from V and 4 bases from J; bases unmatched to any gene: 5. The CDR3 contains 15 residues.

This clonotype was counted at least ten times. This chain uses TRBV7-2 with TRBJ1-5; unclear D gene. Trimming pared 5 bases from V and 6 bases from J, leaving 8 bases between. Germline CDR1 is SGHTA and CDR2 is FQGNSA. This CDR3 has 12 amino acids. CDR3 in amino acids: CASSRYGQPQHF. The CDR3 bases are TGTGCCAGCAGCCGTTACGGTCAGCCCCAGCATTTT.

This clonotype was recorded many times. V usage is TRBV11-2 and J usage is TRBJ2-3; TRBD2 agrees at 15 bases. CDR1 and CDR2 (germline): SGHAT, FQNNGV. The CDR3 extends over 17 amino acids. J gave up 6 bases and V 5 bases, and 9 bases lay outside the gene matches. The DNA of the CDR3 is TGTGCCAGCAGCCCCCGGACTAGCGGGGGGGCGGGGGATACGCAGTATTTT. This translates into CASSPRTSGGAGDTQYF.

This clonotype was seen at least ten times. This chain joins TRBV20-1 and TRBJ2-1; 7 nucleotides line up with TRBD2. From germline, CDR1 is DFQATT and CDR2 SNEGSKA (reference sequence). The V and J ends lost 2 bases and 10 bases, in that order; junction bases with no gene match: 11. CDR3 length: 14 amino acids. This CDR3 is CSARSGMGGVEQFF. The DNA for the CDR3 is TGCAGTGCTAGATCTGGAATGGGAGGGGTCGAGCAGTTCTTC.

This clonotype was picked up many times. This CDR3 is CASSVTGGVLETEAFF. The CDR3 DNA reads as TGTGCCAGCAGCGTAACAGGGGGCGTACTTGAAACTGAAGCTTTCTTT. The chain combines TRBV5-6 with TRBJ1-1, with 9 bases that match TRBD1. The CDR3 has 16 residues. After removal of 4 bases from V and 5 bases from J, the junction contained 12 bases not matched to a gene. Germline CDR1 SGHDT, CDR2 YYEEEE. Variable domain in full (rest from reference TRBV5-6 and TRBJ1-1): DAGVTQSPTHLIKTRGQQVTLRCSPKSGHDTVSWYQQALGQGPQFIFQYYEEEERQRGNFPDRFSGHQFPNYSSELNVNALLLGDSALYLCASSVTGGVLETEAFFGQGTRLTVV.

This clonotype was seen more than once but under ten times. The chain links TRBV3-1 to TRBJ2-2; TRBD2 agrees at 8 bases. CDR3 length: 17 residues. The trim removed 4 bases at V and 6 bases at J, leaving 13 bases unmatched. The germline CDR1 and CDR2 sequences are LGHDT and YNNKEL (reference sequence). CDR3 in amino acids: CASSRPTGGAGAGELFF. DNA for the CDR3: TGTGCCAGCAGCCGCCCTACCGGGGGGGCAGGGGCCGGGGAGCTGTTTTTT.